The rows below give T cell receptor beta chains drawn from one sample of a study of cytomegalovirus exposure and HLA in healthy donors. Libraries were prepared by immunoSEQ multiplex PCR; TCRdb keeps only in-frame clonotypes and omits some of them. The sample has about 330,000 clones, around 90% seen once. Material: PBMCs. All receptors derive from a woman aged 25 to 39 in good health and CMV-seropositive. CDR3s include the opening cysteine and the closing phenylalanine or tryptophan. D genes are given only for firm matches. Size is stated for part of the rows, as once, few or many counts, or as a class when the clone is expanded.

clone size	V gene	D gene	J gene	CDR3 protein	CDR3 DNA
-	TRBV5-1	TRBD1	TRBJ2-1	CASSPQGVDEQFF	TGCGCCAGCAGCCCCCAGGGGGTCGATGAGCAGTTCTTC
-	TRBV7-9	-	TRBJ1-6	CASSLAGSPLHF	TGTGCCAGCAGCTTAGCGGGCTCACCCCTCCACTTT
-	TRBV13	TRBD2	TRBJ2-6	CASSFEYHREDTSSGANVLTF	TGTGCCAGCAGCTTCGAATATCATCGGGAGGACACCAGCTCTGGGGCCAACGTCCTGACTTTC
once	TRBV18	TRBD1	TRBJ1-1	CASSLNRGGVNTEAFF	TGTGCCAGCTCACTGAACAGGGGAGGGGTGAACACTGAAGCTTTCTTT
-	TRBV29-1	TRBD1	TRBJ1-1	CSVEVYRGRGTEAFF	TGCAGCGTTGAAGTGTACAGGGGGCGAGGCACTGAAGCTTTCTTT
once	TRBV30	TRBD1	TRBJ1-5	CAWSVPLNRGAGVQPQHF	TGTGCCTGGAGTGTACCCCTTAACAGGGGCGCGGGGGTTCAGCCCCAGCATTTT
-	TRBV5-1	-	TRBJ2-1	CASSLDFPDNEQFF	TGCGCCAGCAGCTTGGATTTCCCCGACAATGAGCAGTTCTTC
-	TRBV30	-	TRBJ1-2	CAWSVGVGYTF	TGTGCCTGGAGTGTGGGGGTTGGCTACACCTTC
few	TRBV9	TRBD1	TRBJ2-6	CASSVQQGTNVLTF	TGTGCCAGCAGCGTACAACAGGGGACCAACGTCCTGACTTTC
once	TRBV6-1	-	TRBJ1-2	CASSEFGEDYGYTF	TGTGCCAGCAGTGAATTTGGCGAGGACTATGGCTACACCTTC
-	TRBV9	-	TRBJ2-1	CASSVVLGIDRNEQFF	TGTGCCAGCAGCGTAGTTCTGGGGATAGATAGAAATGAGCAGTTCTTC